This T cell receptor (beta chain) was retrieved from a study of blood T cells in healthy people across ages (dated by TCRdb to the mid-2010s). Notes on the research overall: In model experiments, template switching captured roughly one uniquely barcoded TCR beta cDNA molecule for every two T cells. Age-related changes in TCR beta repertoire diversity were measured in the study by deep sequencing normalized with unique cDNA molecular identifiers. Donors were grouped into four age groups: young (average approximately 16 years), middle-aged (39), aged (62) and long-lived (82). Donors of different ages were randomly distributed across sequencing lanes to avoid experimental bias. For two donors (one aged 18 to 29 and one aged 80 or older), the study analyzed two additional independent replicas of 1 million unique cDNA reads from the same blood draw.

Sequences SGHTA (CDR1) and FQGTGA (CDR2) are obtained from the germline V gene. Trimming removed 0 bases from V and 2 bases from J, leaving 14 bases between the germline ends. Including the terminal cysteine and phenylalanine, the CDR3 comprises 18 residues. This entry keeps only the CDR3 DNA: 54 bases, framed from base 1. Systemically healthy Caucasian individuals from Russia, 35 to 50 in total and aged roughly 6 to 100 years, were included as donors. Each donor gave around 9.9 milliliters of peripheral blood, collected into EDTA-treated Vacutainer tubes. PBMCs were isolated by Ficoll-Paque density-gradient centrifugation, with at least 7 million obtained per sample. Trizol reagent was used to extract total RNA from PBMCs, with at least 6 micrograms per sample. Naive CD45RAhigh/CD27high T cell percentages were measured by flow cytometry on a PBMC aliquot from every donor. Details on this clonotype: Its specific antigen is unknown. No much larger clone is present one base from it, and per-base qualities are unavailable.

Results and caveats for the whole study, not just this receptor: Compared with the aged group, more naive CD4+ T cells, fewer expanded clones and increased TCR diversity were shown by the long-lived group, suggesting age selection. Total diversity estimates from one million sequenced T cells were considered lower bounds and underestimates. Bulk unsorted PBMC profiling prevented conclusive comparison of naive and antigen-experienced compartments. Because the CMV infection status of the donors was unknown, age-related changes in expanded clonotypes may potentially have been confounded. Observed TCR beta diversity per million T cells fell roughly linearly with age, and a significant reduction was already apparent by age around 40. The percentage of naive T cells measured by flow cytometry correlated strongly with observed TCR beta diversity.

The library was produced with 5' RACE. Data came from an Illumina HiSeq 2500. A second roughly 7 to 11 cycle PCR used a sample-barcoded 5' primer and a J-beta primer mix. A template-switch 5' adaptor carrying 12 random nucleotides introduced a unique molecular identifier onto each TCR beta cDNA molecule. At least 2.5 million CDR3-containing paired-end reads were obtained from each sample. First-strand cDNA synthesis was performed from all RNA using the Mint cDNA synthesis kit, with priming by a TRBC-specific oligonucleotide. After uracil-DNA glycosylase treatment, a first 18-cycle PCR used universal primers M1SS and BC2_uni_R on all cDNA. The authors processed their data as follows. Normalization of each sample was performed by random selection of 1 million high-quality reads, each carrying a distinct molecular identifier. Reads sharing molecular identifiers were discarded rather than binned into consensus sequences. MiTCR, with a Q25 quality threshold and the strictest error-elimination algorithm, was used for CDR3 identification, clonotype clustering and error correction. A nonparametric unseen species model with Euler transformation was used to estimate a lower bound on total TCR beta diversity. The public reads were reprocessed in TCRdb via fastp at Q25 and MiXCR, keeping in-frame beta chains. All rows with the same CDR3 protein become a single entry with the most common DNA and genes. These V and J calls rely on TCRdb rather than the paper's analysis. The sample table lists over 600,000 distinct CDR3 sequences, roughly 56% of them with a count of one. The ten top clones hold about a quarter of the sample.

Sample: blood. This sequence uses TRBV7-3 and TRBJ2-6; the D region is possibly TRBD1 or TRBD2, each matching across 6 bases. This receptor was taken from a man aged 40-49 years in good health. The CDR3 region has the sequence CASSLTAGGLPGANVLTF. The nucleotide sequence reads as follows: TGTGCCAGCAGCTTAACTGCTGGGGGGCTCCCTGGGGCCAACGTCCTGACTTTC.